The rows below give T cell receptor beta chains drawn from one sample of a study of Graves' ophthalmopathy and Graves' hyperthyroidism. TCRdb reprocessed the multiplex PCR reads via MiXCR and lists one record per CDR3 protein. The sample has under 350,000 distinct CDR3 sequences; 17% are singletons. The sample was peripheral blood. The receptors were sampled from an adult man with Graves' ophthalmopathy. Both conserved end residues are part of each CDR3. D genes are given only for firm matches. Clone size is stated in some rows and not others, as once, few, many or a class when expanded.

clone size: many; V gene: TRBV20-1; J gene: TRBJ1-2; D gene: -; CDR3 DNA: TGCAGTGCTAGGGAGATTTCTGGCTACACCTTC; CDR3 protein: CSAREISGYTF
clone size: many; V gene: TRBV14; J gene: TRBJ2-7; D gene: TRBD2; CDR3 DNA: TGTGCCAGCAGCCATGGGACTAGCGGGAACTACTACGAGCAGTACTTC; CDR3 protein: CASSHGTSGNYYEQYF
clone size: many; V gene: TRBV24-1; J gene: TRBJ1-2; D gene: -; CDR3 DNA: TGTGCCACCAGCCACCCCGACCGGGATTATGGCTACACCTTC; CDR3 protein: CATSHPDRDYGYTF
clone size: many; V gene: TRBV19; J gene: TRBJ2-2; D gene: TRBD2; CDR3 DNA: TGTGCCAGTAGTAGGCCTAGCGGGAGGGACACCGGGGAGCTGTTTTTT; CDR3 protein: CASSRPSGRDTGELFF
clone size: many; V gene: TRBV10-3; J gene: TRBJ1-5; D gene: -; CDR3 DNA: TGTGCCATCAGTGAGTCGAAGGGAGGGGGATGGATTCAGCCCCAGCATTTT; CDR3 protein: CAISESKGGGWIQPQHF
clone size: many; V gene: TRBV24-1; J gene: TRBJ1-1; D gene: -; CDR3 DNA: TGTGCCACCAGTGGGAGGGTTGGTGAAGCTTTCTTT; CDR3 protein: CATSGRVGEAFF
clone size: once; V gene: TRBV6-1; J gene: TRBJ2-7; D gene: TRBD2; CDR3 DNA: TGTGCCAGCAGTGAAGCAAGGGCTAGCGGGAGGTACGAGCAGTACTTC; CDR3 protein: CASSEARASGRYEQYF
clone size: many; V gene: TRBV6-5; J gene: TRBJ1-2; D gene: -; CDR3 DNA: TGTGCCAGCGGGGAGGTCTATGGCTACACCTTC; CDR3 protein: CASGEVYGYTF
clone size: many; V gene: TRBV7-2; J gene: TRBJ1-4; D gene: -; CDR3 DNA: TGTGCCAGCAGCTTACGCTCACCACAGGGTGATGAAAAACTGTTTTTT; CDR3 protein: CASSLRSPQGDEKLFF
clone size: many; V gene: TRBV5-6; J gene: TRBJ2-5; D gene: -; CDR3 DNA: TGTGCCAGCAGCTTCCCCAGGGTAGAGACCCAGTACTTC; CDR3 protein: CASSFPRVETQYF
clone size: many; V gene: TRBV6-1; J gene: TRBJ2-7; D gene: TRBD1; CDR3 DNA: TGTGCCAGCGGTGGACAGGAGACCCACTACGAGCAGTACTTC; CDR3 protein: CASGGQETHYEQYF
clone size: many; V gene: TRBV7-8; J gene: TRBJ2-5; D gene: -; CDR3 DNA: TGTGCCAGCAGCTATTTGGACTACCGGGGGGAGACCCAGTACTTC; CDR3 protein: CASSYLDYRGETQYF
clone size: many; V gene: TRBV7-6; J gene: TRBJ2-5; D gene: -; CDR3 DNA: TGTGCCAGCAGCACCCGACTACGGAGTCATGAGACCCAGTACTTC; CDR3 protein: CASSTRLRSHETQYF
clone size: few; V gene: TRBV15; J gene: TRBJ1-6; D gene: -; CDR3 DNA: TGTGCCACCAGCAGAGATAGGGCGCTGAATTCACCCCTCCACTTT; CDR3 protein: CATSRDRALNSPLHF
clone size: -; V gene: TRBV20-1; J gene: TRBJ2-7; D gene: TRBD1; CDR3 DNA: TGCAGTGCTGTTCCCGGGACAGGAACCGGCGAGCAGTACTTC; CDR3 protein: CSAVPGTGTGEQYF
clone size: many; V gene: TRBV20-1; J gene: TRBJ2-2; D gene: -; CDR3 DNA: TGCAGTGCATCCCGGGGCGGCGCGAACACCGGGGAGCTGTTTTTT; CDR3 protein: CSASRGGANTGELFF
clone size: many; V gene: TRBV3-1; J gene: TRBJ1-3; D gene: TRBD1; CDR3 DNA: TGTGCCAGCAGCCAAGGGACAGGCTCTGGAAACACCATATATTTT; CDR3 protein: CASSQGTGSGNTIYF
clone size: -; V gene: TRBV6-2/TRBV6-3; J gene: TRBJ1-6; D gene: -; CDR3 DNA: TGTGCCAGCAGACCCTTCGGACAGTCGCTTTCACCCCTCCACTTT; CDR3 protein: CASRPFGQSLSPLHF
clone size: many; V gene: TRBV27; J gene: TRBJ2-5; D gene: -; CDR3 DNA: TGTGCCAGCAGTTTCCGGATTCAAGAGACCCAGTACTTC; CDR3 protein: CASSFRIQETQYF
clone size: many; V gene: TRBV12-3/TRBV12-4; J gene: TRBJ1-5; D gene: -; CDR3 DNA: TGTGCCAGCAGTTTAGAGGGTTGGAGCAATCAGCCCCAGCATTTT; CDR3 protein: CASSLEGWSNQPQHF
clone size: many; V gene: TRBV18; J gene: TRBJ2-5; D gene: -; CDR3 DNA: TGTGCCAGCTCACCACCTTCCAAGGAGACCCAGTACTTC; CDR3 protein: CASSPPSKETQYF
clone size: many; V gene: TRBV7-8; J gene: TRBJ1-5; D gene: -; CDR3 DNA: TGTGCCAGCAGCCGAGAGGCAGATCCGAACAATCAGCCCCAGCATTTT; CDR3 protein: CASSREADPNNQPQHF
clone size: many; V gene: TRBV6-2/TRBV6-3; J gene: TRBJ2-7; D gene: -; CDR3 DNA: TGTGCCAGCAGGCCCCTTGACGGGGCGACCTACGAGCAGTACTTC; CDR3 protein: CASRPLDGATYEQYF
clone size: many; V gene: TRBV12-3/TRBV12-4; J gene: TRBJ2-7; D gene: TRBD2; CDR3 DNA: TGTGCCAGCAGCCTACTAGCGAACTACGAGCAGTACTTC; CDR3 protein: CASSLLANYEQYF
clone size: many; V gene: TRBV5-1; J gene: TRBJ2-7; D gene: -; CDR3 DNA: TGCGCCAGCAGCTTGGGTAAGGCAGAGCAGTACTTC; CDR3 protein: CASSLGKAEQYF